This TCR beta chain comes out of a study of blood T cell repertoires in COVID-19. In the study overall: Donors in the United States, Italy and Spain gave samples during acute or convalescent COVID-19. T cells, B-cell-depleted T cells, or PBMCs provided the cDNA or gDNA that served as material.

The CDR3 is 18 amino acids. Germline-derived CDR1 and CDR2 are KGHSH and LQKENI. V lost 6 bases to trimming and J lost 3 bases; unmatched junction nucleotides: 15. Original processing notes: It was from reference gene primer amplification that nucleated cell counts were estimated. This table comes from immunoSEQ multiplex PCR, and its TCRdb copy is limited to in-frame clones, with some not included. The V and J calls and the clone size are those of that table, but D and trimming were determined from the DNA. Among approximately 240,000 clones listed, around 82% were seen once. Material: peripheral blood. This clonotype originated in a woman older than 75 with active or convalescent COVID-19. The V and J genes are TRBV18 and TRBJ2-1, with 9 bases identical to TRBD2. The CDR3 protein is CASSRTSEGGAGYNEQFF. CDR3 sequence (DNA): TGTGCCAGCTCGCGGACTAGCGAGGGGGGGGCAGGCTACAATGAGCAGTTCTTC.